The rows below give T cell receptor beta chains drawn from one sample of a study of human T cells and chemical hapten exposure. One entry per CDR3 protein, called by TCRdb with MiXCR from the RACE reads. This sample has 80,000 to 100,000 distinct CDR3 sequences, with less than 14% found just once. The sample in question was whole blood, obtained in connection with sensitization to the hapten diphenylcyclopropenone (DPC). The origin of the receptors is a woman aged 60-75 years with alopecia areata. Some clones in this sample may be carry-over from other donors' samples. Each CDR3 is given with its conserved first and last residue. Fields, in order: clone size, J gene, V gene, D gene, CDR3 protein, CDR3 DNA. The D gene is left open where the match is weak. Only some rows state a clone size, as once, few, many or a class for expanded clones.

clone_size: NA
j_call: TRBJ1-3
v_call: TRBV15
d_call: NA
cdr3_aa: CATSAKNRDGNTIYF
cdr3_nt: TGTGCCACCAGCGCTAAAAACAGGGATGGAAACACCATATATTTT

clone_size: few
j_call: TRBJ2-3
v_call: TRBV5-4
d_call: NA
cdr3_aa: CASSLRQDPTDTQYF
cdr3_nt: TGTGCCAGCAGCTTGAGACAGGACCCCACAGATACGCAGTATTTT

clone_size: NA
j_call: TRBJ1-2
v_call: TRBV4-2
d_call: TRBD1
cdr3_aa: CASSQGQGGMNGYTF
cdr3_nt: TGTGCCAGCAGCCAAGGACAGGGAGGGATGAATGGCTACACCTTC

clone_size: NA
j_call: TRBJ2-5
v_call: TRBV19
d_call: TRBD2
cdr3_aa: CASSLARTSGALSSQETQYF
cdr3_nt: TGTGCCAGTAGCCTAGCCCGAACTAGCGGGGCTTTGAGTAGCCAAGAGACCCAGTACTTC

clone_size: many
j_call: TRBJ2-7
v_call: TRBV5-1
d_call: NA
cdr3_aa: CASSLGRGGEQYF
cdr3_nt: TGCGCCAGCAGCTTGGGCAGGGGCGGCGAGCAGTACTTC

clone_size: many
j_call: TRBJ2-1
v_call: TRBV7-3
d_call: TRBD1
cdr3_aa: CASSSRQGPYNEQFF
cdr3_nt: TGTGCCAGCAGCTCAAGACAGGGACCCTACAATGAGCAGTTCTTC

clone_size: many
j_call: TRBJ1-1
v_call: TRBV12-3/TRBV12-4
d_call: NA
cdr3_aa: CASSPGQTNTEAFF
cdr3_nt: TGTGCCAGCAGTCCCGGACAGACGAACACTGAAGCTTTCTTT

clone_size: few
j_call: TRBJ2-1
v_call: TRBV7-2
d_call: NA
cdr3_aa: CASSPRGGSNEQFF
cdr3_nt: TGTGCCAGCAGCCCCCGTGGAGGGAGCAATGAGCAGTTCTTC

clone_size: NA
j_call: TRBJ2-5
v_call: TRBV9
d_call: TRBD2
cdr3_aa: CASSVTSGTSGETQYF
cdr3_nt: TGTGCCAGCAGCGTTACATCCGGGACTAGCGGTGAGACCCAGTACTTC

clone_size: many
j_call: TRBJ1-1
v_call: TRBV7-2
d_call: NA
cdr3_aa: CASSLGVGEAFF
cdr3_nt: TGTGCCAGCAGCTTAGGAGTGGGTGAAGCTTTCTTT

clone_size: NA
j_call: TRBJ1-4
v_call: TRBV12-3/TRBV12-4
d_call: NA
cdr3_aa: CASSMGVNEKLFF
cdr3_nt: TGTGCCAGCAGTATGGGGGTAAATGAAAAACTGTTTTTT

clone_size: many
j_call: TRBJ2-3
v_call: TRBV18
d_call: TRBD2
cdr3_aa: CASSTSLAGPPSTDTQYF
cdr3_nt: TGTGCCAGCTCCACCTCACTAGCGGGCCCGCCTAGCACAGATACGCAGTATTTT

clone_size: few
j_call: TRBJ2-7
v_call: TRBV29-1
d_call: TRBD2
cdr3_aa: CSALAGGTYEQYF
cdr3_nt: TGCAGCGCACTAGCGGGGGGCACCTACGAGCAGTACTTC

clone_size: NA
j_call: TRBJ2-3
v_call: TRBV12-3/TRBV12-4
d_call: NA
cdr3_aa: CASSFTGGQVSQYF
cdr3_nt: TGTGCCAGCAGTTTCACGGGGGGCCAAGTCAGTCAGTATTTT

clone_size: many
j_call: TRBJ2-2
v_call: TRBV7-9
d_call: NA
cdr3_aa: CASSLARSANTGELFF
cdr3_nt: TGTGCCAGCAGCTTAGCGCGGTCAGCCAACACCGGGGAGCTGTTTTTT

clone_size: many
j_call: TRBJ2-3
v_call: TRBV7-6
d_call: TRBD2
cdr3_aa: CATAGGGPGTQYF
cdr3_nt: TGTGCCACGGCCGGGGGGGGGCCTGGTACGCAGTATTTT

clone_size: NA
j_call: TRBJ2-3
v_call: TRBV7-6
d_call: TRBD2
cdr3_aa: CASSPAGVDTQYF
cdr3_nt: TGTGCCAGCAGCCCCGCGGGGGTAGATACGCAGTATTTT

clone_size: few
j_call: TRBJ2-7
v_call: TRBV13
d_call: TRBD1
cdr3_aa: CASSVRTGGTYEQYF
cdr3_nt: TGTGCCAGCAGCGTACGGACAGGGGGCACCTACGAGCAGTACTTC

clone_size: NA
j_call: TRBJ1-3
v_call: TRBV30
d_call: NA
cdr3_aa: CAWSVQVSGNTIYF
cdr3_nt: TGTGCCTGGAGTGTACAGGTCTCTGGAAACACCATATATTTT

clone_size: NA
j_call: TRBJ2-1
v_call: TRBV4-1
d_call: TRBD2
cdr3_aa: CASSQELALAGAYNEQFF
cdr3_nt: TGCGCCAGCAGCCAAGAGTTGGCTCTAGCGGGGGCCTACAATGAGCAGTTCTTC

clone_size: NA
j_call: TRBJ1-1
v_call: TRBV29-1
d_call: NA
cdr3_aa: CSVDGAITEAFF
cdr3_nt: TGCAGCGTTGATGGCGCGATCACTGAAGCTTTCTTT

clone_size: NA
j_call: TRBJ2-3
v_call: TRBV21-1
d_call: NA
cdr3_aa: CASSKPRAGDGGDTQYF
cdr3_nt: TGTGCCAGCAGCAAGCCTCGAGCGGGGGACGGAGGAGATACGCAGTATTTT

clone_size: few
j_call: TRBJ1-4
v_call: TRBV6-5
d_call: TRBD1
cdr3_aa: CASSYVQGGTNEKLFF
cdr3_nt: TGTGCCAGCAGTTATGTACAGGGGGGAACTAATGAAAAACTGTTTTTT

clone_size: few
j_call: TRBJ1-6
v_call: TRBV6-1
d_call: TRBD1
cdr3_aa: CASSDQAGTGGPLHF
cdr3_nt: TGTGCCAGCAGTGACCAAGCCGGGACAGGGGGTCCCCTCCACTTT

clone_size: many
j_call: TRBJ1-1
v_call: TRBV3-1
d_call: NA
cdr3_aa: CASSPVSAGIGEAFF
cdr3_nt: TGTGCCAGCAGCCCAGTCTCGGCGGGGATAGGTGAAGCTTTCTTT

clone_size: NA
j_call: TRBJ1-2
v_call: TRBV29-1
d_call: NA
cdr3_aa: CSVTGIPRETNYGYTF
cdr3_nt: TGCAGCGTTACCGGGATCCCGAGGGAAACTAACTATGGCTACACCTTC

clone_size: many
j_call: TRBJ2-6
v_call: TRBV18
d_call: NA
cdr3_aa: CASSPGITAGANVLTF
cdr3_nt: TGTGCCAGCTCCCCCGGTATTACAGCTGGGGCCAACGTCCTGACTTTC